One sample yielded the 26 T cell receptor beta chains listed below, sequenced in a study of T-cell memory formation after mild COVID-19. MiXCR was run by TCRdb on the 5' RACE reads, yielding one entry per CDR3 protein. The table lists under 250,000 distinct CDR3 sequences, 25% to 35% of them singletons, with roughly 11% in the top ten. Sequencing used PBMCs or a T cell subset sorted from them (not recorded which). The receptors stem from an adult woman who had mild COVID-19 (a few samples of this study predate the infection). Cell type and time point are not known.

In this sample, this clonotype turned up a few times. V is TRBV7-2 and J is TRBJ1-6, with TRBD1 identical over 9 bases. Trimming took 4 bases from V and 0 from J; bases not matched to a gene: 10. Germline V lookup: CDR1 SGHTA, CDR2 FQGNSA. This CDR3 region has 19 residues. As DNA, the CDR3 is TGTGCCAGCAGCTCGACAGGGGGATCTTGGCGCTCCTATAATTCACCCCTCCACTTT. The encoded protein is CASSSTGGSWRSYNSPLHF.

V usage is TRBV29-1 and J usage is TRBJ2-4; D gene unclear. Trimming left V 0 bases short and J 1 base short, with 7 bases between. The germline gives CDR1 SQVTM, CDR2 ANQGSEA. The CDR3 totals 14 residues. The CDR3 DNA reads as TGCAGCGTTGAAGATCGGGTTGCCAAAAACATTCAGTACTTC. Translated, it gives CSVEDRVAKNIQYF. Complete variable domain (other parts from reference TRBV29-1 and TRBJ2-4): SAVISQKPSRDICQRGTSLTIQCQVDSQVTMMFWYRQQPGQSLTLIATANQGSEATYESGFVIDKFPISRPNLTFSTLTVSNMSPEDSSIYLCSVEDRVAKNIQYFGAGTRLSVL.

This chain connects TRBV20-1 to TRBJ2-7; 9 nucleotides align to TRBD1. This CDR3 region has 14 residues. V gave up 5 bases and J gave up 7 bases; unmatched junction bases: 12. Germline loops: CDR1 DFQATT, CDR2 SNEGSKA (reference sequence). This CDR3 is CSAPGTGLSGEQYF. In DNA, the CDR3 is TGCAGTGCTCCCGGGACAGGGTTATCGGGTGAGCAGTACTTC.

In this sample, this clonotype turned up a few times. J is TRBJ1-5 and V is TRBV10-3; 8 positions agree with TRBD1. Trimming took 3 bases from V and 7 from J; bases not matched to a gene: 8. Germline V gene data show CDR1 as ENHRY and CDR2 as SYGVKD. The CDR3 length is 15 residues. CDR3 residues: CAISDSDRGYQPQHF. In nucleotides, the CDR3 is TGTGCCATCAGTGACAGTGACAGGGGATACCAGCCCCAGCATTTT.

This clonotype occurred once. The chain joins TRBV4-2 to TRBJ2-3, with D hard to call. Trimming left V 7 bases short and J 3 bases short, with 17 bases between. CDR1 is LGHNA, CDR2 YNFKEQ, per germline. The CDR3 has 15 amino acids. The chain's CDR3 is CASTPGLSFTDTQYF. In nucleotides, the CDR3 is TGTGCCAGCACGCCGGGCCTAAGCTTTACAGATACGCAGTATTTT.

The genes are TRBV7-8 and TRBJ2-4; 9 nucleotides match TRBD1. This CDR3 is built from 18 residues. The ends lost 4 bases at V and 3 bases at J; junction bases unmatched: 13. The germline gives CDR1 SGHVS, CDR2 FQNEAQ. CDR3 protein: CASSYVAGGQGGKNIQYF. The CDR3 DNA reads TGTGCCAGCAGCTACGTGGCCGGGGGACAGGGAGGCAAAAACATTCAGTACTTC.

This clonotype was counted between two and nine times. The J gene is TRBJ1-6, the V gene TRBV6-5, with 7 bases that match TRBD1. Germline values: CDR1 MNHEY, CDR2 SVGAGI. The CDR3 covers 14 residues. V shed 2 bases and J 7 bases; nucleotides not matched to a gene: 2. The CDR3 is CASSYRGPNSPLHF. The DNA of the CDR3 is TGTGCCAGCAGTTACAGGGGGCCGAATTCACCCCTCCACTTT.

Only a few counts were recorded for this clonotype. The germline gene is not matched at one end of the junction; a read error may be the cause. The chain links TRBV6-4 to TRBJ2-7; TRBD2 matches at 11 bases. CDR1 and CDR2 (germline): MRHNA, SNTAGT. The CDR3 extends over 15 amino acids. The CDR3 loop is CASSYSSGGTYEQYF. The CDR3 bases are TGTGCCAGCAGTTACTCTAGCGGGGGGACCTACGAGCAGTACTTC.

This chain links TRBV14 with TRBJ2-5, with D possibly being TRBD2 (6 bases). Germline V gene lookup returns CDR1 SGHDN and CDR2 FVKESK. The CDR3 runs 16 residues. V lost 1 base and J lost 2, with 14 bases in between. The CDR3 sequence is CASSQGGLGTQETQYF. CDR3 DNA sequence: TGTGCCAGCAGCCAAGGGGGTTTAGGGACTCAAGAGACCCAGTACTTC.

V is TRBV6-6 and J is TRBJ2-2, with TRBD2 identical over 7 bases. Per the germline V gene, CDR1 is MNHNY and CDR2 is SVGAGI (reference sequence). CDR3 length: 15 residues. After removal of 2 bases from V and 1 base from J, the junction contained 1 base not matched to a gene. In DNA, the CDR3 is TGTGCCAGCAGTTACGAGCGGGAGAACACCGGGGAGCTGTTTTTT. Its translation: CASSYERENTGELFF.

A few counts support this clonotype. The gene calls are TRBV20-1 and TRBJ2-2; 7 bases agree with TRBD2. Trimming at V came to 6 bases and at J to 6 bases, leaving 7 bases not matched to a gene. The CDR3 loop spans 13 amino acids. Looked up from germline, CDR1 is DFQATT and CDR2 is SNEGSKA (reference sequence). The CDR3 nucleotides are TGCAGTGCCCCCGGACTAGTATCCGGGGAGCTGTTTTTT. Its translation: CSAPGLVSGELFF.

This clonotype has a handful of counts. This chain uses TRBV5-1 with TRBJ2-7, with 12 bases identical to TRBD2. CDR3 length: 15 residues. Germline V lookup: CDR1 SGHRS, CDR2 YFSETQ. The junction had 4 bases not matched to a gene; V was cut back by 2 bases and J by 4 bases. As DNA, the CDR3 is TGCGCCAGCAGCTTTACTAGCGGGGGGTCGTACGAGCAGTACTTC. Translation: CASSFTSGGSYEQYF.

This rearrangement joins TRBV3-1 to TRBJ1-5, with 8 bases fitting TRBD1. The CDR3 length is 16 residues. Germline CDR1 and CDR2: LGHDT and YNNKEL (reference sequence). V was clipped by 0 bases and J by 7 bases; unmatched bases: 8. CDR3 sequence (DNA): TGTGCCAGCAGCCAAGAGGGGACAGGCCAGAAGCAGCCCCAGCATTTT. Translation gives CASSQEGTGQKQPQHF.

This clonotype was detected only a few times. The J gene is TRBJ2-7, the V gene TRBV20-1; the D gene is possibly TRBD2 (5 bases). Trimming removed 6 bases at V and 2 bases at J, with 11 bases between. The CDR3 sequence is 12 residues long. Germline lookup yields CDR1 DFQATT and CDR2 SNEGSKA (reference sequence). CDR3 coding DNA: TGCAGTGCCAATGGACTCGCCTACGAGCAGTACTTC. Translated, it gives CSANGLAYEQYF.

This clonotype was counted between two and nine times. The J gene is TRBJ2-3, the V gene TRBV18, with D uncertain. The germline V gene has CDR1 KGHSH and CDR2 LQKENI. The CDR3 runs to 15 residues. Trimming pared 3 bases from V and 1 base from J, leaving 11 bases between. The CDR3 loop reads CASSPAHEGTDTQYF. In DNA, the CDR3 is TGTGCCAGCTCACCGGCACACGAGGGCACAGATACGCAGTATTTT.

The V gene is TRBV7-9, the J gene TRBJ2-7; the D call may be TRBD1 or TRBD2 (7 bases each). Trimming took 5 bases from V and 3 from J, leaving 17 bases between them. CDR3 length: 15 amino acids. CDR1 is SEHNR, CDR2 FQNEAQ, per germline (reference sequence). The CDR3 loop is CASSGITGDYYEQYF. CDR3 DNA: TGTGCCAGCAGCGGAATCACAGGGGACTACTACGAGCAGTACTTC.

This clonotype showed up just a few times. The chain is built from TRBV24-1 and TRBJ2-3; the D gene is possibly TRBD2 (6 bases). The germline CDR1 and CDR2 sequences are KGHDR and SFDVKD. The CDR3 runs to 15 residues. The V end lost 0 bases, the J end lost 4 bases, and 10 bases lay between the germline ends. CDR3 nucleotides: TGTGCCACCAGTGATTTGCGGGAGATGGCAGATACGCAGTATTTT. It codes for CATSDLREMADTQYF.

The rearrangement uses TRBV3-1 and TRBJ1-1, with D possibly TRBD1 on 5 matching bases. The V end lost 1 base, the J end lost 7 bases, and 7 bases lay between the germline ends. Germline CDR1 reads LGHDT; CDR2 reads YNNKEL (reference sequence). CDR3 length equals 12 residues. CDR3: CASSQAGLEAFF. The CDR3 DNA reads as TGTGCCAGCAGCCAAGCGGGGCTTGAAGCTTTCTTT.

The chain employs TRBV6-5 and TRBJ1-2; D is uncertain. This CDR3 has 17 residues. V lost 0 bases, J lost 0 bases, and 14 bases lay in between. Germline CDR1 and CDR2: MNHEY and SVGAGI. For the CDR3, the DNA is TGTGCCAGCAGTTACTCTCCCCGGTACAGCGCTAACTATGGCTACACCTTC. Its translation is CASSYSPRYSANYGYTF.

The chain couples TRBV29-1 to TRBJ2-1; 8 bases are a match to TRBD1. Germline CDR1 and CDR2: SQVTM and ANQGSEA. The V gene end was trimmed by 5 bases and the J gene end by 7 bases; junction bases not matched to a gene: 10. The CDR3 runs 14 residues. The CDR3 loop reads CSVTPGTGGNEQFF. CDR3 bases: TGCAGCGTTACCCCCGGGACAGGAGGAAATGAGCAGTTCTTC.

This clonotype was counted a few times. This chain uses TRBV3-1 with TRBJ1-5; possible D gene TRBD1, 5 bases. The CDR3 consists of 15 residues. Germline V gene data show CDR1 as LGHDT and CDR2 as YNNKEL (reference sequence). The V and J ends lost 0 bases and 5 bases respectively, with 11 bases between them. The CDR3: CASSQDSGSDQPQHF. As DNA, the CDR3 is TGTGCCAGCAGCCAAGATTCAGGGTCGGATCAGCCCCAGCATTTT. The entire variable domain, with the rest obtained from reference TRBV3-1 and TRBJ1-5, is as follows: DTAVSQTPKYLVTQMGNDKSIKCEQNLGHDTMYWYKQDSKKFLKIMFSYNNKELIINETVPNRFSPKSPDKAHLNLHINSLELGDSAVYFCASSQDSGSDQPQHFGDGTRLSIL.

This chain connects TRBV7-6 to TRBJ1-1, with 8 bases that match TRBD1. CDR3 length equals 15 residues. With 4 bases clipped from V and 5 bases from J, the junction kept 9 bases outside the gene matches. Germline V gives CDR1 SGHVS, CDR2 FNYEAQ. The CDR3 nucleotides are TGTGCCAGCAGCTCGACAGGGGCCCGAGGGACTGAAGCTTTCTTT. Translation gives CASSSTGARGTEAFF.

The chain has TRBV20-1 and TRBJ1-2, with D tentatively TRBD1 (6 bases). Germline-derived CDR1 and CDR2 are DFQATT and SNEGSKA (reference sequence). The CDR3 is made up of 14 amino acids. The V gene lost 6 bases and the J gene lost 5 bases, with 19 bases spanning the gap. The CDR3 DNA follows: TGCAGTGCCGCAAAGGACAGCGGATATTATGGCTACACCTTC. Its protein product is CSAAKDSGYYGYTF.

The chain employs TRBV6-5 and TRBJ2-1, with 9 bases that match TRBD1. The ends lost 6 bases at V and 7 bases at J; junction bases unmatched: 4. CDR1 MNHEY and CDR2 SVGAGI come from the germline V gene. The CDR3 spans 13 residues. The CDR3 loop reads CASRSTGGNEQFF. CDR3 coding DNA: TGTGCCAGCAGATCGACAGGGGGGAATGAGCAGTTCTTC.

The gene calls are TRBV6-6 and TRBJ1-6; weak D call: TRBD1 (5 bases). CDR1 and CDR2 from the germline V gene are MNHNY and SVGAGI (reference sequence). The CDR3 is 12 residues long. Trimming left V 8 bases short and J 14 bases short, with 16 bases between. Here the CDR3 reads CASSGPVGSLHF. Here the CDR3 DNA reads TGTGCCAGCTCGGGACCGGTGGGGTCCCTCCACTTT.

This clonotype showed up just a few times. V is TRBV7-9 and J is TRBJ1-1; D uncertain. The CDR3 extends over 15 amino acids. Deletions cut 1 base from V and 4 bases from J, with 13 bases between. From germline, CDR1 is SEHNR and CDR2 FQNEAQ (reference sequence). CDR3 residues: CASSLVLGGGTEAFF. The CDR3 coding sequence is TGTGCCAGCAGCTTAGTGTTAGGCGGAGGCACTGAAGCTTTCTTT.